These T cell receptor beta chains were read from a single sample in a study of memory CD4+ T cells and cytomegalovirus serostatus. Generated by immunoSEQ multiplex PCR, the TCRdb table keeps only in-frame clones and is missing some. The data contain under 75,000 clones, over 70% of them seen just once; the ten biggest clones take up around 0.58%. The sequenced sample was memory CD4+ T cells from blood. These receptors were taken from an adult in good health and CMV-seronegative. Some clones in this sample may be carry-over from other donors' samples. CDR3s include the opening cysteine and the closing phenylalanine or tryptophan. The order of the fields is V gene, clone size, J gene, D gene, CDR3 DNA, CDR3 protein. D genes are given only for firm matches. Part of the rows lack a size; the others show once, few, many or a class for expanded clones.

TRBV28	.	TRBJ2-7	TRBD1	TGTGCCAGCAGTTTCAACAGGGGGCCCTTCGAGCAGTACTTC	CASSFNRGPFEQYF
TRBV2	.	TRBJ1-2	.	TGTGCCAGCAGACAGTTCAGCAGCTATGGCTACACCTTC	CASRQFSSYGYTF
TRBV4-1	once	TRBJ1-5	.	TGCGCCAGCAGCCAACAAATTGAGGAGTGGGGTCAGCCCCAGCATTTT	CASSQQIEEWGQPQHF
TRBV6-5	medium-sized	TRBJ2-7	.	TGTGCCAGCAGTTCCCCCTTCCGAGACGAGCAGTACTTC	CASSSPFRDEQYF
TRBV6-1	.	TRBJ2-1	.	TGTGCCACCTTCAAGGGTACCACGTACAATGAGCAGTTCTTC	CATFKGTTYNEQFF
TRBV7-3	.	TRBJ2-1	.	TGTGCCAGCTCTTCGGGAGCATCACGCTACAATGAGCAGTTCTTC	CASSSGASRYNEQFF
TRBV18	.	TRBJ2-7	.	TGTGCCAGCTCACCACAGCGCACCTACGAGCAGTACTTC	CASSPQRTYEQYF
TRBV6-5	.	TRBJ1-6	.	TGTGCCAGCAGTTACGATAGGGGACGGGATTCACCCCTCCACTTT	CASSYDRGRDSPLHF
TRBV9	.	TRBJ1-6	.	TGTGCCAGCAGCGTAGCGCGGGATTCGGGGCATTCACCCCTCCACTTT	CASSVARDSGHSPLHF
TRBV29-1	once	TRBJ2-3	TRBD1	TGCAGCGTTGAAACATTAAGGGGGCACCTCACAGATACGCAGTATTTT	CSVETLRGHLTDTQYF
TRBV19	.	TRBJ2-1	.	TGTGCCAGTAGTGGGCAGCGCGCCTACAATGAGCAGTTCTTC	CASSGQRAYNEQFF
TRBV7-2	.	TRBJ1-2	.	TGTGCCAGCAGCGCCACCCTGGGGACAAATGGCTACACCTTC	CASSATLGTNGYTF
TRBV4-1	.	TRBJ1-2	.	TGCGCCAGCAGCCAAGACGGGGGTTGGATGGCAGGGCGCGGCTACACCTTC	CASSQDGGWMAGRGYTF
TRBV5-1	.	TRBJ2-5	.	TGCGCCAGCAGCTTTGGAAACCAAGAGACCCAGTACTTC	CASSFGNQETQYF
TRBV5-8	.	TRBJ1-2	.	TGTGCCAGCAGCTTGACAGGGAACGTTATCCATGGCTACACCTTC	CASSLTGNVIHGYTF
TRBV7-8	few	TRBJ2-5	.	TGTGCCAGCAGCCCGACAGAGACTAGAACCCAAGAGACCCAGTACTTC	CASSPTETRTQETQYF
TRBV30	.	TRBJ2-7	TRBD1	TGTGCCTGGGGCCATCCTCACAGGGGGCGAGCCTACGAGCAGTACTTC	CAWGHPHRGRAYEQYF
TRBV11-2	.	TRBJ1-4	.	TGTGCCAGCAGCCTCGGGCGACATAATGAAAAACTGTTTTTT	CASSLGRHNEKLFF
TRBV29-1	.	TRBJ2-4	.	TGCAGCGTTGCCGGGGAGCGAGGTGTAGGACACATTCAGTACTTC	CSVAGERGVGHIQYF
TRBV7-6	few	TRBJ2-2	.	TGTGCCAGCAGCTTAGAGGCCAGCTTGAACACCGGGGAGCTGTTTTTT	CASSLEASLNTGELFF
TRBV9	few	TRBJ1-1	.	TGTGCCAGCAGCGCCGAGTTCAGGGGGAACACTGAAGCTTTCTTT	CASSAEFRGNTEAFF
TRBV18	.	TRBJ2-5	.	TGTGCCAGCTCATCCCCCGGCAGAAGTGGGGAGACCCAGTACTTC	CASSSPGRSGETQYF
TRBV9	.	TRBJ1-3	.	TGTGCCAGCAGCGCAGACCTCCGGGGTACAGGAAACACCATATATTTT	CASSADLRGTGNTIYF
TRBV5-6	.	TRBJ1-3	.	TGTGCCAGCAGCTGGTTCAGCTCTGGAAACACCATATATTTT	CASSWFSSGNTIYF
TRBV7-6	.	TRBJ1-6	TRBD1	TGTGCCAGCAGCTTGAGGACAGGGAGAAATTCACCCCTCCACTTT	CASSLRTGRNSPLHF
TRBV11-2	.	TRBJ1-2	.	TGTGCCAGCAGATCCGACAGTTCTAACTATGGCTACACCTTC	CASRSDSSNYGYTF
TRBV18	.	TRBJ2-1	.	TGTGCCAGCTCATATACTTACAGGGACGGGAATGAGCAGTTCTTC	CASSYTYRDGNEQFF
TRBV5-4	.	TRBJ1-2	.	TGTGCCAGCAGCTTCAATACCGGGCATGGCTACACCTTC	CASSFNTGHGYTF
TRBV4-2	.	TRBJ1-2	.	TGTGCCAGCAGCTATAGTAGTACAGGACTGAACTATGGCTACACCTTC	CASSYSSTGLNYGYTF
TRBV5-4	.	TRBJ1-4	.	TGTGCCAGCAGCTTGGCCCGGGGAGGCCCCTGGGTTGAAAAACTGTTTTTT	CASSLARGGPWVEKLFF
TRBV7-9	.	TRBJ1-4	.	TGTGCCAGCAGCTTATATTCGGGACACTCTAATGAAAAACTGTTTTTT	CASSLYSGHSNEKLFF
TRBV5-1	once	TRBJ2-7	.	TGCGCCAGCAGCTTGGAGGACAATGAGCAGTACTTC	CASSLEDNEQYF
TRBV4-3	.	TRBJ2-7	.	TGCGCCAGCAGCCAAGATCTCCCCGGGGAGGGGGCTCCCTACGAGCAGTACTTC	CASSQDLPGEGAPYEQYF
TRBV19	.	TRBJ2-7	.	TGTGCCAGTAACAAGGGTATGGACACCGCGGGATCGGATGAGCAGTACTTC	CASNKGMDTAGSDEQYF
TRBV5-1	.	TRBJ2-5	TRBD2	TGCGCCAGCAGCTTGGTAATCCGGCGGGAGTACGGTGAGACCCAGTACTTC	CASSLVIRREYGETQYF
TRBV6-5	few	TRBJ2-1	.	TGTGCCAGCACCCCAGATAATCCTGGTCTCCATGAGCAGTTCTTC	CASTPDNPGLHEQFF
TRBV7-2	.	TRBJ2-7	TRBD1	TGTGCCAGCAGCCCTTCGACAGGGGAATCTTACGAGCAGTACTTC	CASSPSTGESYEQYF
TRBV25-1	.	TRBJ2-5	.	TGTGCCAGCAGTGACGTCGGGAGTCAAGAGACCCAGTACTTC	CASSDVGSQETQYF
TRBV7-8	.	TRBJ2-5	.	TGTGCCAGCAGCTTCAACAGGGAAGAGACCCAGTACTTC	CASSFNREETQYF
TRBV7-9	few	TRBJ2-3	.	TGTGCCAGCAGCTTATTGTTGGGGAACACAGATACGCAGTATTTT	CASSLLLGNTDTQYF
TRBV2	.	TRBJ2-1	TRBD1	TGTGCCAGCAGTGAATCGGACAGGCGCTCCAATGAGCAGTTCTTC	CASSESDRRSNEQFF
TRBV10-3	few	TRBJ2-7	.	TGTGCCATCAGTGAGTCGTCTAGTGCTTCCTCCTACGAGCAGTACTTC	CAISESSSASSYEQYF
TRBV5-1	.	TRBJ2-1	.	TGCGCCAGCAGCTTGGGAAGCCCAACCTACAATGAGCAGTTCTTC	CASSLGSPTYNEQFF
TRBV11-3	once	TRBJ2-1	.	TGTGCCAGCAGCTTGGGAGTTAGCGGACCGTACAATGAGCAGTTCTTC	CASSLGVSGPYNEQFF
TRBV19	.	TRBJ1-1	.	TGTGCCAGTAGTATACGGCAGAAGAAGACTGAAGCTTTCTTT	CASSIRQKKTEAFF
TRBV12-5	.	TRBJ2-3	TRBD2	TGTGCTAGTGCCCTCCGGGAGGGGTCCACAGATACGCAGTATTTT	CASALREGSTDTQYF
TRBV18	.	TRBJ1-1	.	TGTGCCAGCTCACCACCCTACAGGGAGAACACTGAAGCTTTCTTT	CASSPPYRENTEAFF
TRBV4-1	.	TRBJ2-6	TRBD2	TGCGCCAGCAGCCGGCTAGCGGGATTGAGCTCTGGGGCCAACGTCCTGACTTTC	CASSRLAGLSSGANVLTF
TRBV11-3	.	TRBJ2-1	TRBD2	TGTGCCAGCAGCTTAGATCCGTGGGAGGGTGAGGAGCAGTTCTTC	CASSLDPWEGEEQFF
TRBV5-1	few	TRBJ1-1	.	TGCGCCAGCAGCTCACAACCCAGGAACACTGAAGCTTTCTTT	CASSSQPRNTEAFF
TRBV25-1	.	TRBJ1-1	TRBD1	TGTGCCAGCAGCAACGCGGACAGGGAGTATGCTGAGGCTTTCTTT	CASSNADREYAEAFF
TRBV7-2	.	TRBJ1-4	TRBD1	TGTGCCAGCAGCTTAAACAGGGGAATGTTTTTT	CASSLNRGMFF
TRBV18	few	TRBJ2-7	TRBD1	TGTGCCAGCTCTCGTCCTTATGGACAGGGGCTGAACGAGCAGTACTTC	CASSRPYGQGLNEQYF
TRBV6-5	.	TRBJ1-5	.	TGTGCCAGCAGACTCAGGGGTAGCAATCAGCCCCAGCATTTT	CASRLRGSNQPQHF
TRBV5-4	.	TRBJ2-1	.	TGTGCCAGCAGCTTGATGCGCCTAGGGAGCGGGTTTTTAAATGAGCAGTTCTTC	CASSLMRLGSGFLNEQFF
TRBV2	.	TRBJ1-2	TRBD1	TGTGCCAGCATGTGGATCGCGACAGGGTTGAACTATGGCTACACCTTC	CASMWIATGLNYGYTF
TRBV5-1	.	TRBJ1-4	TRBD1	TGCGCCAGCAGCTCCACCGGGACAGGGAAAGAAAAACTGTTTTTT	CASSSTGTGKEKLFF
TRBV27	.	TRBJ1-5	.	TGTGCCAGCAGTTCGTCCAACAGCCTCAAGAGCAATCAGCCCCAGCATTTT	CASSSSNSLKSNQPQHF
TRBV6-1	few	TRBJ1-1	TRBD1	TGTGCCAGCAGGGACAGGGGAGATAAGACTGAAGCTTTCTTT	CASRDRGDKTEAFF